This T cell receptor beta chain is drawn from a study of T cell responses to AZD1222 COVID-19 vaccine. Background on the study: Pooling of second doses given at about 4 or about 12 weeks was done.

This table comes from immunoSEQ multiplex PCR, and its TCRdb copy is limited to in-frame clones, with some not included. The data show 130,000 or so clones, over 90% seen once. Whole-study results and caveats: Targeting of unmutated variant regions was reportedly seen in nearly half of spike-specific TCRs. Clonal diversity was possibly underestimated; the donors were predominantly white British and more often female.

A word on this clone: Its antigen is currently unknown.

The CDR3 loop spans 12 amino acids. V dropped 5 bases and J dropped 4 bases, with 8 bases sitting between them. Per germline, CDR1 SGHAT and CDR2 FQNNGV. The specimen was peripheral blood, collected on day 0 of AZD1222 vaccination. The origin of this receptor is an adult in good health. The gene calls are TRBV11-2 and TRBJ1-2; D unclear. Written as DNA, the CDR3 is TGTGCCAGCAGCAAGACAAGCTATGGCTACACCTTC. Translated: CASSKTSYGYTF. The variable domain in full, completed from reference TRBV11-2 and TRBJ1-2, reads EAGVAQSPRYKIIEKRQSVAFWCNPISGHATLYWYQQILGQGPKLLIQFQNNGVVDDSQLPKDRFSAERLKGVDSTLKIQPAKLEDSAVYLCASSKTSYGYTFGSGTRLTVV.